The following is a TCR beta chain sequence with its context. Its specificity is not known. These data originate in a study of CD8 T cells in Susac syndrome. Random hexamers primed reverse transcription of roughly 0.5 to 1 ug RNA. Each CDR3 protein gets one entry after TCRdb re-called the immunoSEQ multiplex PCR reads with MiXCR. The sample contains approximately 190,000 distinct CDR3 sequences, roughly 94% of which appear only once. With 6 bases clipped from V and 5 bases from J, the junction kept 4 bases outside the gene matches. This CDR3 has 13 residues. Germline V gene data show CDR1 as SEHNR and CDR2 as FQNEAQ (reference sequence). Study-wide points: It was in TEMRA cells and active patients that Susac CD8+ clonal expansion peaked. Within total CD8+ repertoires, some 15 Susac-specific public clones were found, and within CD8+ TEMRA repertoires, 4 or 5.

The source is a human donor with Susac syndrome. The rearrangement uses TRBV7-9 and TRBJ1-5, with 7 nucleotides matching TRBD1. The sequenced material came from CD8+ T cells from PBMCs. The CDR3, as DNA: TGTGCCAGCAGTCAAACAGGGGATCAGCCCCAGCATTTT. The encoded protein is CASSQTGDQPQHF.